The next 22 T cell receptor beta chains were all read from a single sample in a study of cytomegalovirus exposure and HLA in healthy donors. In the PCR, 60 Vbeta and 13 Jbeta primers were used. The data were produced by immunoSEQ multiplex PCR, yet TCRdb's version contains in-frame clones alone and is incomplete. The table has over 100,000 clones, roughly 80% seen once; the top ten hold 20% to 25%. The sequencing input was PBMCs. The source is a young man in good health and CMV-seropositive.

This rearrangement joins TRBV5-1 to TRBJ2-1; D possibly corresponds to TRBD2 (6 bases). Germline V lookup: CDR1 SGHRS, CDR2 YFSETQ. This CDR3 has 18 residues. The V end was cut by 0 bases, the J end by 2 bases, with 18 bases between. CDR3 residues: CASSLDPPGGTTYNEQFF. DNA of the CDR3: TGCGCCAGCAGCTTGGACCCCCCGGGCGGGACCACCTACAATGAGCAGTTCTTC.

This clone was detected only once. CDR3 residues: CASSRRTGSGELFF. The CDR3 DNA follows: TGTGCCAGCAGCAGGAGGACAGGGTCCGGGGAGCTGTTTTTT. J is TRBJ2-2 and V is TRBV13; 8 nucleotides match TRBD1. The V and J ends lost 5 bases and 6 bases, in that order; junction bases with no gene match: 5. The CDR3 runs 14 residues. CDR1 and CDR2 (germline): PRHDT, FYEKMQ (reference sequence). Full variable domain (outside the CDR3, taken from reference TRBV13 and TRBJ2-2): AAGVIQSPRHLIKEKRETATLKCYPIPRHDTVYWYQQGPGQDPQFLISFYEKMQSDKGSIPDRFSAQQFSDYHSELNMSSLELGDSALYFCASSRRTGSGELFFGEGSRLTVL.

In this sample, this clone turned up once. The J gene is TRBJ1-5, the V gene TRBV28, with 9 bases identical to TRBD1. From germline, CDR1 is MDHEN and CDR2 SYDVKM. With 7 bases clipped from V and 4 bases from J, the junction kept 8 bases outside the gene matches. CDR3 size: 15 residues. CDR3 DNA: TGTGCCAGCACCGCACAGGGGGCCTGGAATCAGCCCCAGCATTTT. It yields the protein CASTAQGAWNQPQHF.

This clone has more than one count but fewer than ten. The chain couples TRBV10-3 to TRBJ2-2, with a tentative D call TRBD2 (5 bases). The CDR3 consists of 15 residues. Trimming left V 0 bases short and J 4 bases short, with 9 bases between. The V gene's germline CDR1 is ENHRY and CDR2 SYGVKD. CDR3 nucleotide sequence: TGTGCCATCAGTGAGTCAGGGAGTCCCACCGGGGAGCTGTTTTTT. Its protein is CAISESGSPTGELFF.

The sample holds one count of this clone. The J gene is TRBJ2-7, the V gene TRBV10-2, with D tentatively TRBD2 (5 bases). The CDR3 is made up of 16 amino acids. CDR1 and CDR2 from the germline V gene are WSHSY and SAAADI. V lost 3 bases and J 4 bases, leaving 19 bases between the germline ends. The CDR3 loop reads CASSDPSAELYYEQYV. The CDR3 DNA is TGCGCCAGCAGTGACCCGTCAGCGGAACTATATTACGAGCAGTACGTC.

The chain is built from TRBV5-1 and TRBJ1-1, with D possibly being TRBD1 (5 bases). The V gene lost 4 bases and the J gene lost 0 bases, with 13 bases spanning the gap. The CDR3 contains 15 residues. Germline lookup yields CDR1 SGHRS and CDR2 YFSETQ. CDR3 loop: CASSIGTTLNTEAFF. CDR3 nucleotide sequence: TGCGCCAGCAGCATTGGGACTACACTGAACACTGAAGCTTTCTTT. The full variable domain, rest sourced from reference TRBV5-1 and TRBJ1-1, is KAGVTQTPRYLIKTRGQQVTLSCSPISGHRSVSWYQQTPGQGLQFLFEYFSETQRNKGNFPGRFSGRQFSNSRSEMNVSTLELGDSALYLCASSIGTTLNTEAFFGQGTRLTVV.

The gene calls are TRBV28 and TRBJ1-1, with unresolved D. This CDR3 is 13 amino acids long. Trimming removed 8 bases at V and 6 bases at J, with 16 bases between. Germline V gene data show CDR1 as MDHEN and CDR2 as SYDVKM. CDR3 loop: CASRMTGSAEAFF. CDR3 bases: TGTGCCAGCCGCATGACGGGTTCCGCTGAAGCTTTCTTT.

The chain couples TRBV5-6 to TRBJ2-1; TRBD2 might be the D (7 bases). Trimming removed 3 bases from V and 4 bases from J, with 17 bases in between. Germline assignment: CDR1 SGHDT and CDR2 YYEEEE. The CDR3 covers 16 residues. The CDR3 here is CASSWGLGGTYNEQFF. In DNA, the CDR3 is TGTGCCAGCAGCTGGGGGCTGGGGGGGACTTACAATGAGCAGTTCTTC. The full variable domain, in which reference TRBV5-6 and TRBJ2-1 provide the parts outside the CDR3, is DAGVTQSPTHLIKTRGQQVTLRCSPKSGHDTVSWYQQALGQGPQFIFQYYEEEERQRGNFPDRFSGHQFPNYSSELNVNALLLGDSALYLCASSWGLGGTYNEQFFGPGTRLTVL.

The chain joins TRBV18 to TRBJ2-7, with TRBD1 identical over 7 bases. V trimming: 6 bases; J trimming: 3 bases; junction bases outside the gene matches: 5. This CDR3 comprises 13 residues. CDR1 KGHSH and CDR2 LQKENI come from the germline V gene. The CDR3 here is CASSLTGFYEQYV. The CDR3 coding sequence is TGTGCCAGCTCTCTGACAGGGTTCTACGAGCAGTACGTC.

This rearrangement joins TRBV5-4 to TRBJ2-1; TRBD2 matches 11 bases. The CDR3 runs 15 residues. V shed 0 bases and J 4 bases; nucleotides not matched to a gene: 0. Germline CDR1 SGHNT, CDR2 YYREEE (reference sequence). CDR3 in amino acids: CASSLVAGGYNEQFF. CDR3 sequence (DNA): TGTGCCAGCAGCTTGGTAGCGGGGGGGTACAATGAGCAGTTCTTC.

The chain carries TRBV27 and TRBJ2-5; 8 nucleotides align to TRBD1. Germline CDR1 reads MNHEY; CDR2 reads SMNVEV (reference sequence). Losses at the gene ends were 5 bases for V and 2 bases for J; bases not matched to a gene: 10. This CDR3 region has 16 residues. Here the CDR3 reads CASSIQGEGVQETQYF. The CDR3 DNA follows: TGTGCCAGCAGTATACAGGGGGAAGGGGTTCAAGAGACCCAGTACTTC.

The CDR3 loop reads CASSLGNYRVAVNTEAFF. CDR3 nucleotides: TGTGCCAGCAGCTTAGGGAACTACAGGGTTGCCGTGAACACTGAAGCTTTCTTT. V is TRBV7-9 and J is TRBJ1-1; TRBD1 is a possible D gene (6 bases). V was trimmed by 1 base and J by 0 bases, leaving 18 bases between them. CDR3 length equals 18 residues. Per the germline V gene, CDR1 is SEHNR and CDR2 is FQNEAQ (reference sequence).

V gene TRBV30 combines with J gene TRBJ2-7; 11 bases align to TRBD2. Trimming cost V 1 base and J 5 bases; bases outside gene matches: 1. The germline V gene encodes CDR1 GTSNPN and CDR2 SVGIG (reference sequence). The CDR3 runs to 13 residues. The CDR3 nucleotides are TGTGCCTGGAGTGGTAGCGGGGGGGACGAGCAGTACTTC. Translating gives CAWSGSGGDEQYF.

The J gene is TRBJ2-7, the V gene TRBV6-1; D possibly corresponds to TRBD2 (6 bases). This CDR3 region has 16 residues. Trimming took 6 bases from V and 6 from J, leaving 24 bases between them. Germline CDR1 reads MNHNS; CDR2 reads SASEGT. The CDR3 reads CASRERDSTSPSEQYV. The CDR3 DNA reads TGTGCCAGCAGGGAACGGGACTCAACAAGTCCATCCGAGCAGTACGTC.

The rearrangement joins TRBV9 to TRBJ2-2, with 7 bases fitting TRBD1. Germline CDR1 and CDR2: SGDLS and YYNGEE. V lost 4 bases, J lost 1 base, and 1 base stayed unmatched. The CDR3 loop spans 14 amino acids. The CDR3 nucleotides read TGTGCCAGCAGCCGACAGGGGAACACCGGGGAGCTGTTTTTT. Its protein product is CASSRQGNTGELFF.

The chain carries TRBV7-9 and TRBJ2-3, with 12 nucleotides matching TRBD1. The CDR3 is made up of 16 amino acids. Germline V gene data show CDR1 as SEHNR and CDR2 as FQNEAQ (reference sequence). Unmatched junction bases numbered 8, after V lost 4 bases and J lost 6 bases. CDR3 bases: TGTGCCAGCAGCTCGAGGGGGACAGGGGGCCGTGATACGCAGTATTTT. It translates to CASSSRGTGGRDTQYF.

The rearrangement joins TRBV18 to TRBJ2-2; 9 bases line up with TRBD1. The length of the CDR3 is 15 residues. Unmatched junction bases numbered 2, after V lost 6 bases and J lost 0 bases. CDR1 KGHSH and CDR2 LQKENI come from the germline V gene. In nucleotides, the CDR3 is TGTGCCAGCTCCCGGGACAGGGCGAACACCGGGGAGCTGTTTTTT. Residues: CASSRDRANTGELFF.

In DNA form, the CDR3 reads TGTGCCAGCAGTCCTAAGTGGGAGCAGTTCTTC. It specifies CASSPKWEQFF. The chain has TRBV25-1 and TRBJ2-1; D is uncertain. V gave up 5 bases and J gave up 10 bases, with 9 bases separating them. The CDR3 totals 11 residues. CDR1 and CDR2 (germline): MGHDK, SYGVNS.

V and J are TRBV5-4 and TRBJ2-5, with D possibly matching TRBD1 (5 bases). The CDR3 covers 16 residues. The germline V gene encodes CDR1 SGHNT and CDR2 YYREEE (reference sequence). V dropped 5 bases and J dropped 5 bases, with 22 bases sitting between them. CDR3 bases: TGTGCCAGCAGTACGGAAAACAGGCAGGGCCGGGAGACCCAGTACTTC. Translated: CASSTENRQGRETQYF.

The chain recombines TRBV19 with TRBJ1-2; the match to TRBD1 covers 10 bases. Germline V CDR1 and CDR2: LNHDA, SQIVND (reference sequence). Trimming cost V 5 bases and J 5 bases; bases outside gene matches: 17. This CDR3 region has 18 residues. The CDR3 coding sequence is TGTGCCAGTAGTCCATCGTTAGACAGGGGGCGGTTATCGTATGGCTACACCTTC. Translated, it gives CASSPSLDRGRLSYGYTF.

This sequence joins TRBV27 and TRBJ2-5; 7 nucleotides agree with TRBD1. Losses at the gene ends were 6 bases for V and 4 bases for J; bases not matched to a gene: 14. Germline V lookup: CDR1 MNHEY, CDR2 SMNVEV (reference sequence). The CDR3 is 16 amino acids. This CDR3 reads CASRDPRGPISETQYF. CDR3 nucleotide sequence: TGTGCCAGCAGGGACCCGAGGGGGCCCATATCAGAGACCCAGTACTTC.

The chain links TRBV25-1 to TRBJ1-1; TRBD1 aligns across 8 bases. V lost 4 bases, J lost 7 bases, and 8 bases stayed unmatched. CDR3 length: 14 residues. Germline V gives CDR1 MGHDK, CDR2 SYGVNS. The CDR3 here is CASSVQGDTREAFF. The CDR3 coding sequence is TGTGCCAGCAGTGTACAGGGGGACACCCGTGAAGCTTTCTTT.